This T cell receptor (beta chain) was obtained from a study of technical replicates of blood from a few donors. The table came from immunoSEQ multiplex PCR; TCRdb's copy has only in-frame clones and leaves some out. The sample holds 68,000 or so clones, about 97% seen once. Germline lookup yields CDR1 MNHEY and CDR2 SMNVEV (reference sequence). The CDR3 is 15 amino acids. With V trimmed by 1 base and J by 1 base, 0 bases remained unmatched. The V gene is TRBV27, the J gene TRBJ1-3; TRBD1 matches 8 bases. The sample comprised T cells isolated from PBMCs. This receptor was identified in a human donor in good health. CDR3 nucleotides: TGTGCCAGCAGTTTATACAGGGGGTCTGGAAACACCATATATTTT. This sequence encodes CASSLYRGSGNTIYF.